This T cell receptor beta chain was observed in a study of PD-1 blockade in classical Hodgkin lymphoma. Some clones are missing from TCRdb's copy, which holds only in-frame ones; the method was immunoSEQ multiplex PCR. The data show 110,000 or so clones, roughly nine tenths seen once. Trimming took 1 base from V and 7 from J, leaving 11 bases between them. CDR1 is KGHSH, CDR2 LQKENI, per germline. The CDR3 loop spans 14 amino acids. Time point given: cycle 4 day 1 (C4D1), after 5 to 7 weeks of nivolumab. With no exception, relapse followed autologous stem cell transplantation in all patients, and brentuximab vedotin exposure varied.

J is TRBJ2-1 and V is TRBV18; D remains unclear. The input for sequencing was peripheral blood mononuclear cells (PBMCs), taken before the fourth cycle of nivolumab. The source of this sequence is a human donor with classical Hodgkin lymphoma. The CDR3 is CASSPRGSSNEQFF. CDR3 bases: TGTGCCAGCTCACCACGGGGTTCTTCTAATGAGCAGTTCTTC.